This T cell receptor (beta chain) was recovered during a study of identical twins. Whole-study results and caveats: Researchers reported weaker excess twin sharing in beta out-of-frame sequences. Insertion counts were lower in abundant cord blood beta clonotypes, a trend that memory repertoires did not show. Cross-sectional statistical analysis, not tracking of the same donors, underpinned the conclusions.

cDNA molecules carried unique molecular identifiers, and template switching added a universal primer site. Each CDR3 protein is one row after TCRdb ran MiXCR on the 5' RACE reads. This table has some 270,000 distinct CDR3 sequences, 6.5% to 9.5% appearing once. This clonotype qualifies as medium-sized (0.01 to 0.1%). Its cognate antigen is unknown. Trimming shortened V by 2 bases and J by 4 bases, and 6 bases separated the two germline ends. Germline V lookup: CDR1 MNHEY, CDR2 SMNVEV (reference sequence). The CDR3 runs to 13 residues. This sample was shared with a second study, whose subject was yellow fever vaccine responses in identical twins.

The V gene is TRBV27, the J gene TRBJ1-5; D may be TRBD1 (6 bases). What was sequenced was CD8+ T cells sorted from blood. The TCR originated in a young woman in good health. The DNA for the CDR3 is TGTGCCAGCAGTTTACAGGGGAATCAGCCCCAGCATTTT. This sequence encodes CASSLQGNQPQHF.